The rows below give T cell receptor beta chains drawn from one sample of a study of human T cells and chemical hapten exposure. TCRdb reanalysed the RACE reads using MiXCR and keeps one entry per CDR3 protein. The sample has 75,000 to 95,000 distinct CDR3 sequences; approximately 10% are singletons. The sample in question was whole blood, obtained in connection with sensitization to the hapten diphenylcyclopropenone (DPC). These receptors were obtained from a woman in her sixties or seventies with alopecia areata. Some clones in this sample may be carry-over from other donors' samples. Each CDR3 is given with its conserved first and last residue. The D gene is left open where the match is weak. Expanded clones get a size class; other rows say once, few or many, or leave the size out.

v_call: TRBV10-3; j_call: TRBJ1-1; d_call: TRBD1; clone_size: .; cdr3_nt: TGTGCCACCCTGACAGGGGAGAACACTGAAGCTTTCTTT; cdr3_aa: CATLTGENTEAFF
v_call: TRBV4-2; j_call: TRBJ2-5; d_call: .; clone_size: many; cdr3_nt: TGTGCCAGCAGCCTTGCCGGGAGCGGGGAGACCCAGTACTTC; cdr3_aa: CASSLAGSGETQYF
v_call: TRBV5-4; j_call: TRBJ2-3; d_call: .; clone_size: many; cdr3_nt: TGTGCCAGCAGCTACGGGGGAGATAACACAGATACGCAGTATTTT; cdr3_aa: CASSYGGDNTDTQYF
v_call: TRBV4-2; j_call: TRBJ2-3; d_call: TRBD2; clone_size: few; cdr3_nt: TGTGCCAGCAGCCACCAGCGGGGGGGCCATGCAGATACGCAGTATTTT; cdr3_aa: CASSHQRGGHADTQYF
v_call: TRBV11-2; j_call: TRBJ2-5; d_call: TRBD2; clone_size: .; cdr3_nt: TGTGCCAGCAGCTCAAGCCGCCGGGGGGGGGAGACCCAGTACTTC; cdr3_aa: CASSSSRRGGETQYF
v_call: TRBV7-3; j_call: TRBJ1-1; d_call: .; clone_size: many; cdr3_nt: TGTGCCAGCAGCTTAACGGGAGGAGCGGAGAGGAGGACTGAAGCTTTCTTT; cdr3_aa: CASSLTGGAERRTEAFF
v_call: TRBV30; j_call: TRBJ1-1; d_call: TRBD1; clone_size: many; cdr3_nt: TGTGCCTGGAGGGGACAGGGGCACGAAGCTTTCTTT; cdr3_aa: CAWRGQGHEAFF
v_call: TRBV7-9; j_call: TRBJ1-4; d_call: TRBD1; clone_size: .; cdr3_nt: TGTGCCAGCAGCAAGACAGGGGGTACTGAAAAACTGTTTTTT; cdr3_aa: CASSKTGGTEKLFF
v_call: TRBV7-2; j_call: TRBJ1-6; d_call: .; clone_size: many; cdr3_nt: TGTGCCAGCAGCTTAAGGCAAGACCCACGGAATTCACCCCTCCACTTT; cdr3_aa: CASSLRQDPRNSPLHF
v_call: TRBV19; j_call: TRBJ2-1; d_call: .; clone_size: .; cdr3_nt: TGTGCCAGTAGTCAGTCGAGGAACCATGAGCAGTTCTTC; cdr3_aa: CASSQSRNHEQFF
v_call: TRBV20-1; j_call: TRBJ1-5; d_call: .; clone_size: many; cdr3_nt: TGCAGTGCTCCACCCCCAGGGATAGACAATCAGCCCCAGCATTTT; cdr3_aa: CSAPPPGIDNQPQHF
v_call: TRBV6-1; j_call: TRBJ1-1; d_call: .; clone_size: few; cdr3_nt: TGTGCCAGCAGTGCAGGGACCGCTTTCTTT; cdr3_aa: CASSAGTAFF
v_call: TRBV4-2; j_call: TRBJ2-3; d_call: .; clone_size: .; cdr3_nt: TGTGCCAGCAGCCAAGATGGGTATCCCCCAGATACGCAGTATTTT; cdr3_aa: CASSQDGYPPDTQYF
v_call: TRBV20-1; j_call: TRBJ2-3; d_call: TRBD2; clone_size: many; cdr3_nt: TGCAGTGCTGAGCGGGGGGAGGGGGCAGATACGCAGTATTTT; cdr3_aa: CSAERGEGADTQYF
v_call: TRBV27; j_call: TRBJ2-7; d_call: .; clone_size: many; cdr3_nt: TGTGCCAGCAGTTTAGTGGGTAGGGGAGAGCAGTACTTC; cdr3_aa: CASSLVGRGEQYF
v_call: TRBV7-2; j_call: TRBJ2-7; d_call: TRBD1; clone_size: .; cdr3_nt: TGTGCCAGCAGCCTAAGACAGGGGGTGGACGAGCAGTACTTC; cdr3_aa: CASSLRQGVDEQYF
v_call: TRBV4-2; j_call: TRBJ1-5; d_call: .; clone_size: few; cdr3_nt: TGTGCCAGCAGCCAAGATTCTTGGCAGCCCCAGCATTTT; cdr3_aa: CASSQDSWQPQHF
v_call: TRBV7-9; j_call: TRBJ2-5; d_call: TRBD1; clone_size: .; cdr3_nt: TGTGCCAGCAGCGGCCCTAGGGGGCTCCGCCAAGAGACCCAGTACTTC; cdr3_aa: CASSGPRGLRQETQYF
v_call: TRBV6-1; j_call: TRBJ2-2; d_call: TRBD2; clone_size: .; cdr3_nt: TGTGCCAGCATGAGGGTCGGGACTAGCGTTGGGGAGCTGTTTTTT; cdr3_aa: CASMRVGTSVGELFF
v_call: TRBV2; j_call: TRBJ1-4; d_call: .; clone_size: many; cdr3_nt: TGTGCCAGCAGACCGGACCGAACTAATGAAAAACTGTTTTTT; cdr3_aa: CASRPDRTNEKLFF
v_call: TRBV6-5; j_call: TRBJ2-7; d_call: TRBD1; clone_size: many; cdr3_nt: TGTGCCAGCAGTTACGTTTTCCCCTTATGGGACAGGGGCTACGAGCAGTACTTC; cdr3_aa: CASSYVFPLWDRGYEQYF
v_call: TRBV6-2/TRBV6-3; j_call: TRBJ1-1; d_call: .; clone_size: many; cdr3_nt: TGTGCCAGCAGTCCGCTTAGTGGAACTGAAGCTTTCTTT; cdr3_aa: CASSPLSGTEAFF
v_call: TRBV6-6; j_call: TRBJ1-3; d_call: .; clone_size: many; cdr3_nt: TGTGCCAGCAGTACGGGTAGCTGGGACGGGAGCTCTGGAAACACCATATATTTT; cdr3_aa: CASSTGSWDGSSGNTIYF
v_call: TRBV29-1; j_call: TRBJ2-7; d_call: TRBD1; clone_size: many; cdr3_nt: TGCAGCGTCGAAGAGAGGGACAGAGCCTACGAGCAGTACTTC; cdr3_aa: CSVEERDRAYEQYF
v_call: TRBV29-1; j_call: TRBJ2-1; d_call: TRBD2; clone_size: few; cdr3_nt: TGCAGCGTAAGACTAGCGGGGCCATACAATGAGCAGTTCTTC; cdr3_aa: CSVRLAGPYNEQFF
v_call: TRBV27; j_call: TRBJ1-1; d_call: .; clone_size: many; cdr3_nt: TGTGCCAGCAGTGCACAGGTGGAGAACACTGAAGCTTTCTTT; cdr3_aa: CASSAQVENTEAFF
v_call: TRBV7-2; j_call: TRBJ2-1; d_call: TRBD2; clone_size: .; cdr3_nt: TGTGCCAGCAGCCCTAGTGGCGGGGGGGCAGGTGTCAATGAGCAGTTCTTC; cdr3_aa: CASSPSGGGAGVNEQFF
v_call: TRBV20-1; j_call: TRBJ2-1; d_call: .; clone_size: many; cdr3_nt: TGCAGTGCTAGAGATCAAAAGGATTCTGAGCAGTTCTTC; cdr3_aa: CSARDQKDSEQFF
v_call: TRBV2; j_call: TRBJ2-2; d_call: TRBD2; clone_size: .; cdr3_nt: TGTGCCAGCAGTGTGTCTAGCGGGGGATTAAACACCGGGGAGCTGTTTTTT; cdr3_aa: CASSVSSGGLNTGELFF
v_call: TRBV11-2; j_call: TRBJ2-3; d_call: TRBD2; clone_size: few; cdr3_nt: TGTGCCAGCAGCTTAGAGAGCGGGGAGACAGATACGCAGTATTTT; cdr3_aa: CASSLESGETDTQYF
v_call: TRBV2; j_call: TRBJ1-1; d_call: .; clone_size: few; cdr3_nt: TGTGCCAGCAGAGCGGAACATCCTTTCTTT; cdr3_aa: CASRAEHPFF
v_call: TRBV6-5; j_call: TRBJ2-7; d_call: TRBD2; clone_size: .; cdr3_nt: TGTGCCAGCAGTCGACTAGCGGGGGGCCCCCCCTACGAGCAGTACTTC; cdr3_aa: CASSRLAGGPPYEQYF
v_call: TRBV5-6; j_call: TRBJ1-2; d_call: TRBD1; clone_size: many; cdr3_nt: TGTGCCAGCAGCGCGACAGGGCGCTATGGCTACACCTTC; cdr3_aa: CASSATGRYGYTF
v_call: TRBV9; j_call: TRBJ2-7; d_call: .; clone_size: .; cdr3_nt: TGTGCCAGCAGCCCAACTCCCGGGACGGCCTACTACGAGCAGTACTTC; cdr3_aa: CASSPTPGTAYYEQYF
v_call: TRBV20-1; j_call: TRBJ2-7; d_call: .; clone_size: .; cdr3_nt: TGCAGTGCCGGGCCACCCTACGAGCAGTACTTC; cdr3_aa: CSAGPPYEQYF
v_call: TRBV29-1; j_call: TRBJ2-3; d_call: .; clone_size: few; cdr3_nt: TGCAGCGCCTGCCGGGACCTAGCTATAGATACGCAGTATTTT; cdr3_aa: CSACRDLAIDTQYF
v_call: TRBV5-1; j_call: TRBJ2-7; d_call: .; clone_size: .; cdr3_nt: TGCGCCAGCAGCCTCCTTCCTACGGGTAACTCCAACGAGCAGTACTTC; cdr3_aa: CASSLLPTGNSNEQYF
v_call: TRBV20-1; j_call: TRBJ2-1; d_call: .; clone_size: many; cdr3_nt: TGCAGTGCTAGAGGACTAGTCTACTACAATGAGCAGTTCTTC; cdr3_aa: CSARGLVYYNEQFF
v_call: TRBV5-1; j_call: TRBJ2-7; d_call: .; clone_size: few; cdr3_nt: TGCGCCAGCAGCTTAGCGGCAGGCTACGAGCAGTACTTC; cdr3_aa: CASSLAAGYEQYF
v_call: TRBV7-6; j_call: TRBJ1-1; d_call: .; clone_size: many; cdr3_nt: TGTGCCAGCAGCCCTACAACAGGGATGGCTGAAGCTTTCTTT; cdr3_aa: CASSPTTGMAEAFF
v_call: TRBV7-8; j_call: TRBJ2-1; d_call: TRBD1; clone_size: .; cdr3_nt: TGTGCCAGCAGCTCGACAGGGTCTGTAATCCTGTCCTACAATGAGCAGTTCTTC; cdr3_aa: CASSSTGSVILSYNEQFF
v_call: TRBV12-3/TRBV12-4; j_call: TRBJ2-3; d_call: TRBD2; clone_size: .; cdr3_nt: TGTGCCAGCAGTTTAGCTAGCGGGGTGGATACGCAGTATTTT; cdr3_aa: CASSLASGVDTQYF
v_call: TRBV7-9; j_call: TRBJ1-2; d_call: .; clone_size: many; cdr3_nt: TGTGCCAGCAGCTTAGGGGCAGGAGACTATGGCTACACCTTC; cdr3_aa: CASSLGAGDYGYTF
v_call: TRBV4-2; j_call: TRBJ2-5; d_call: TRBD2; clone_size: .; cdr3_nt: TGTGCCAGCAGCCAAGTAGGGACTAGCGGCGAAGAGACCCAGTACTTC; cdr3_aa: CASSQVGTSGEETQYF
v_call: TRBV5-1; j_call: TRBJ2-5; d_call: TRBD2; clone_size: .; cdr3_nt: TGCGCCAGCGGGGGAGGGCAAGAGACCCAGTACTTC; cdr3_aa: CASGGGQETQYF
v_call: TRBV7-2; j_call: TRBJ1-5; d_call: .; clone_size: many; cdr3_nt: TGTGCCAGCAGAGGACAGAATCAGCCCCAGCATTTT; cdr3_aa: CASRGQNQPQHF
v_call: TRBV9; j_call: TRBJ1-2; d_call: .; clone_size: few; cdr3_nt: TGTGCCAGCAGCGTAGATGCGGGAAGCTATGGCTACACCTTC; cdr3_aa: CASSVDAGSYGYTF
v_call: TRBV3-1; j_call: TRBJ1-4; d_call: .; clone_size: .; cdr3_nt: TGTGCCAGCAGCCAACAGGACGAAAAACTGTTTTTT; cdr3_aa: CASSQQDEKLFF
v_call: TRBV3-1; j_call: TRBJ1-1; d_call: .; clone_size: .; cdr3_nt: TGTGCCAGCAGCCCTACCGTATCGGCTGCGGGCTCTGAAGCTTTCTTT; cdr3_aa: CASSPTVSAAGSEAFF
v_call: TRBV20-1; j_call: TRBJ1-6; d_call: .; clone_size: many; cdr3_nt: TGCAGTGCTAGAGATCCCTCGGTGGGGTCACCCCTCCACTTT; cdr3_aa: CSARDPSVGSPLHF
v_call: TRBV29-1; j_call: TRBJ1-1; d_call: TRBD1; clone_size: many; cdr3_nt: TGCAGCGTCAACCCCACTATAGGGGGCCCTGAAGCTTTCTTT; cdr3_aa: CSVNPTIGGPEAFF